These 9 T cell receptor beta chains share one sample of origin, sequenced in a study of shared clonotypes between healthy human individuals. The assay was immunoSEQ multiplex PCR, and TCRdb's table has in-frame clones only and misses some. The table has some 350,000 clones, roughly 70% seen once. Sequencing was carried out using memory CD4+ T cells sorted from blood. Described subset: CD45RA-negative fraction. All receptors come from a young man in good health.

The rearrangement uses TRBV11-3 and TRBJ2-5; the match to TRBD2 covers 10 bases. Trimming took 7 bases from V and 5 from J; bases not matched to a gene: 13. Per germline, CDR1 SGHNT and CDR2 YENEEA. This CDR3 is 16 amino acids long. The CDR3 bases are TGTGCCAGCAACGAGGAGCGGGAGGGGCGGAGGGAGACCCAGTACTTC. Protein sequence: CASNEEREGRRETQYF.

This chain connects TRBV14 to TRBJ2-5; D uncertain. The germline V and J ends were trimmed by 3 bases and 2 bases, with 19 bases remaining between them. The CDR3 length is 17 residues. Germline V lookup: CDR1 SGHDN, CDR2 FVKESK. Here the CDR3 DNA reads TGTGCCAGCAGCCATGGAGCAGTAGGGCCTCTACAAGAGACCCAGTACTTC. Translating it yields CASSHGAVGPLQETQYF.

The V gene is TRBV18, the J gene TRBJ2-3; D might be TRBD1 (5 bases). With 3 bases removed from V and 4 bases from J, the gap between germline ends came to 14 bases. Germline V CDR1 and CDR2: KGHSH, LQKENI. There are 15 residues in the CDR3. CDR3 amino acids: CASSPVAGPADTQYF. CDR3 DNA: TGTGCCAGCTCACCCGTAGCAGGGCCTGCAGATACGCAGTATTTT.

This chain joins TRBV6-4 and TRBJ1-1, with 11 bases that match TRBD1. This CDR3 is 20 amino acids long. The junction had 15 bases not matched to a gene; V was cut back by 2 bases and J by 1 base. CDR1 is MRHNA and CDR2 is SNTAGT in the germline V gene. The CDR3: CASSDMDRGQMCMWNTEAFF. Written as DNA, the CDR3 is TGTGCCAGCAGTGACATGGACAGGGGGCAGATGTGTATGTGGAACACTGAAGCTTTCTTT.

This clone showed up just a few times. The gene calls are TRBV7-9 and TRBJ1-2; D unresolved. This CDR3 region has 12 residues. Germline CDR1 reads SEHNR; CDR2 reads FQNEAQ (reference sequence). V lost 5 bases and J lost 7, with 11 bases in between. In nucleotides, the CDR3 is TGTGCCAGCAGCCCGCCGTCCGGTGGCTACACCTTC. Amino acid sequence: CASSPPSGGYTF.

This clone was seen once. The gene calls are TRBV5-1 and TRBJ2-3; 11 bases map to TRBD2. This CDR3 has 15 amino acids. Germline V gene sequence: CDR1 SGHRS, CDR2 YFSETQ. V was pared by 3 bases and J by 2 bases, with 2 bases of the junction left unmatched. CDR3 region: CASSSTSGNTDTQYF. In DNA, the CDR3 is TGCGCCAGCAGCTCGACTAGCGGGAACACAGATACGCAGTATTTT.

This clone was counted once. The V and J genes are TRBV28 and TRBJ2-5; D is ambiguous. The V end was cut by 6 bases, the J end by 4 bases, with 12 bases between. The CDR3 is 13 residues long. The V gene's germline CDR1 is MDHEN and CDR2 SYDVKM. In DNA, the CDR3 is TGTGCCAGCAGGCCCATGGTTGCAGAGACCCAGTACTTC. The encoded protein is CASRPMVAETQYF.

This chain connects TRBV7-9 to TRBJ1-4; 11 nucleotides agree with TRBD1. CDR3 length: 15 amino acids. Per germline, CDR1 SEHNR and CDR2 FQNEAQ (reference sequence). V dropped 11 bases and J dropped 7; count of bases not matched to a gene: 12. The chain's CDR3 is CAYHGAGTGGEKLFF. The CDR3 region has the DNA TGTGCCTATCACGGCGCCGGGACAGGGGGTGAAAAACTGTTTTTT.

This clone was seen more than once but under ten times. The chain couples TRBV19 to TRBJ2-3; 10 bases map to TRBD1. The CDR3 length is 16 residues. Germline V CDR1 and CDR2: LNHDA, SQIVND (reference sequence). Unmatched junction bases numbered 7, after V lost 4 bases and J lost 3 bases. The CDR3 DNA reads TGTGCCAGTAGTAGACGGACAGGGGGAGTAACAGATACGCAGTATTTT. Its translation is CASSRRTGGVTDTQYF.